This T cell receptor (beta chain) was identified in a study of tumor and adjacent non-tumor tissue in lung cancer. In the study overall: There were some 12 adenocarcinoma, 2 squamous cell carcinoma and 1 small cell lung cancer cases.

Regarding this clonotype: The antigen remains undetermined.

TCRbeta libraries were built with three rounds of nested PCR, modified from ARM-PCR. TCRdb used MiXCR to reprocess the multiplex PCR reads, holding one entry per CDR3 protein. The data hold 80,000 to 100,000 distinct CDR3 sequences, with 80% observed a single time. The template was RNA from unsorted bulk tissue. More than 3 cm separated this lung sample from the edge of the tumor. Newly diagnosed lung cancer patients had thoracic surgery in China, August–late 2014, without prior chemotherapy. Findings and caveats of the study: Higher tumor TCR diversity was associated with shorter survival. Top 100 clones took a larger repertoire share in normal lung.

CDR1 and CDR2 (germline): MGHRA, YSYEKL. CDR3 length: 15 residues. With 3 bases removed from V and 2 bases from J, the gap between germline ends came to 12 bases. The gene calls are TRBV4-1 and TRBJ2-3; D is possibly TRBD2 (5 bases). Material for sequencing was distant non-tumor lung tissue. The TCR was taken from a man in his 60s with small cell lung cancer. Written as DNA, the CDR3 is TGCGCCAGCAGCCAGGGAGCGAGCCACACAGATACGCAGTATTTT. Encoded protein: CASSQGASHTDTQYF.